Below are 10 T cell receptor beta chains sequenced from a single sample in a study of blood T cell repertoires in COVID-19. Method: immunoSEQ multiplex PCR; TCRdb's copy keeps in-frame clones and lacks some. Here the sample spans roughly 260,000 clones, about 88% being singletons. Specimen: peripheral blood. The receptors shown here come from a man aged 55 to 70 who had recovered from COVID-19.

The V and J genes are TRBV27 and TRBJ2-1, with 14 bases aligning to TRBD2. With 2 bases clipped from V and 7 bases from J, the junction kept 1 base outside the gene matches. The CDR3 covers 15 residues. Germline V gene sequence: CDR1 MNHEY, CDR2 SMNVEV (reference sequence). This CDR3 is CASSLGLAGGNEQFF. The CDR3 bases are TGTGCCAGCAGTTTAGGACTAGCGGGGGGAAATGAGCAGTTCTTC.

The DNA of the CDR3 is TGTGCCAGCAGTTACGCCCCGGACAGGGGGAACGAGCAGTACTTC. It translates to CASSYAPDRGNEQYF. The V and J genes are TRBV6-5 and TRBJ2-7; TRBD1 aligns across 10 bases. Germline V gene data show CDR1 as MNHEY and CDR2 as SVGAGI. The CDR3 totals 15 residues. Trimming removed 2 bases from V and 5 bases from J; junction bases left unmatched: 6.

This clone was seen a few times. The rearrangement joins TRBV5-6 to TRBJ1-6; possibly TRBD1 for D (6 bases). This CDR3 region has 17 residues. CDR1 and CDR2 from the germline V gene are SGHDT and YYEEEE. V gave up 4 bases and J gave up 0 bases, with 14 bases separating them. The CDR3 DNA reads TGTGCCAGCAGCGGGGGCTCGGGGAGCTCCTATAATTCACCCCTCCACTTT. It translates to CASSGGSGSSYNSPLHF.

The chain employs TRBV5-1 and TRBJ2-3; the D is unclear. The V end was cut by 1 base, the J end by 0 bases, with 6 bases between. Germline-derived CDR1 and CDR2 are SGHRS and YFSETQ. There are 14 residues in the CDR3. CDR3 residues: CASSLRGSTDTQYF. The CDR3 DNA sequence: TGCGCCAGCAGCTTGCGAGGTAGCACAGATACGCAGTATTTT.

The CDR3 DNA sequence: TGTGCCAGCAGCTTGCGGGGTTTCGCCGAGCAGTACTTC. It translates to CASSLRGFAEQYF. The V gene is TRBV5-4, the J gene TRBJ2-7; possible D gene TRBD2, 5 bases. Per germline, CDR1 SGHNT and CDR2 YYREEE (reference sequence). The CDR3 has 13 residues. The germline V and J ends were trimmed by 1 base and 6 bases, with 11 bases remaining between them.

The chain is built from TRBV2 and TRBJ1-5; D unclear. Germline CDR1 and CDR2: SNHLY and FYNNEI. Trimming removed 1 base at V and 5 bases at J, with 18 bases between. CDR3 size: 17 residues. CDR3: CASSEVGRWEGDQPQHF. Here the CDR3 DNA reads TGTGCCAGCAGTGAAGTTGGCAGGTGGGAGGGAGATCAGCCCCAGCATTTT. Filled out from reference TRBV2 and TRBJ1-5, the complete variable domain reads EPEVTQTPSHQVTQMGQEVILRCVPISNHLYFYWYRQILGQKVEFLVSFYNNEISEKSEIFDDQFSVERPDGSNFTLKIRSTKLEDSAMYFCASSEVGRWEGDQPQHFGDGTRLSIL.

This clone was recorded only once. The chain uses TRBV5-1 and TRBJ2-5; 10 bases agree with TRBD2. This CDR3 spans 15 amino acids. The germline V gene has CDR1 SGHRS and CDR2 YFSETQ. The trim removed 2 bases at V and 5 bases at J, leaving 6 bases unmatched. Written as DNA, the CDR3 is TGCGCCAGCAGCTTCCCTAGCGGGGGTTGGGAGACCCAGTACTTC. Its translation: CASSFPSGGWETQYF.

The V call is TRBV5-1, the J call TRBJ1-1; tentatively, D is TRBD1 (5 bases). From germline, CDR1 is SGHRS and CDR2 YFSETQ. The V end was cut by 2 bases, the J end by 3 bases, with 11 bases between. The CDR3 is 14 residues long. This CDR3 reads CASSFRGGDTEAFF. CDR3 nucleotide sequence: TGCGCCAGCAGCTTTCGGGGCGGGGACACTGAAGCTTTCTTT.

This chain uses TRBV7-2 with TRBJ1-4; D is unresolved. Germline V lookup: CDR1 SGHTA, CDR2 FQGNSA. The CDR3 extends over 14 amino acids. V was trimmed by 3 bases and J by 0 bases, leaving 5 bases between them. In DNA form, the CDR3 reads TGTGCCAGCAGCTTTAGCTCAACTAATGAAAAACTGTTTTTT. The encoded protein is CASSFSSTNEKLFF.

The rearrangement joins TRBV10-2 to TRBJ1-1; 9 nucleotides align to TRBD1. Germline assignment: CDR1 WSHSY and CDR2 SAAADI. The ends lost 2 bases at V and 5 bases at J; junction bases unmatched: 3. This CDR3 is built from 14 residues. DNA of the CDR3: TGCGCCAGCAGTGAGGGGGGACAGGGTACTGAAGCTTTCTTT. Translated, it gives CASSEGGQGTEAFF.